This T cell receptor beta chain was identified in a study of T cells in tumors after PD-1 blockade. Across the study: Prior checkpoint blockade, systemic immunosuppressant use, or anti-cancer therapy within 4 weeks excluded patients. A subset received ongoing vismodegib 150 mg daily alongside anti-PD-1 therapy. Study-wide results and caveats: Blood contained roughly 43% of the tumor's TCR clonotypes. Expanded exhausted CD8+ clones after therapy were mostly novel clonotypes.

The CDR3 runs to 13 residues. Germline CDR1 is SQVTM and CDR2 is ANQGSEA. V shed 4 bases and J shed 4 bases, with 11 bases lying between them. A few counts support this clone. The antigen remains unidentified. The assay was immunoSEQ multiplex PCR, and TCRdb's table has in-frame clones only and misses some. The sample has over 10,000 clones; 63% are singletons. The sequence derives from a human donor with basal cell carcinoma. The J gene is TRBJ2-1, the V gene TRBV29-1; a possible D gene is TRBD2 (6 bases). The specimen was tumor tissue, collected before anti-PD-1 treatment. CDR3 region: CSVGRDVYNEQFF. For the CDR3, the DNA is TGCAGCGTTGGGCGGGACGTATACAATGAGCAGTTCTTC.